The source of this T cell receptor beta chain is a study of CD8+CD57+ T cells in acquired aplastic anemia. Study information: Sorted CD4+ and CD8+ cells gave a mean 3.2 ug DNA, range roughly 0.18 to 30 ug.

All patients picked for sequencing had shown, by flow cytometry, an expansion of CD8+CD57+ cells. Therapy had not been given to patients before blood sampling. With respect to this clonotype: What it recognizes is unknown.

Study findings and constraints: Controls did not differ significantly from patients in CD8+ Simpson's diversity.

The CDR3 spans 12 residues. Germline V gene sequence: CDR1 KGHDR, CDR2 SFDVKD. Germline trimming cut 9 bases from V and 7 bases from J; bases unmatched to any gene: 4. According to the study, genomic DNA was the template for TCR beta VDJ and CDR3 profiling. TCRdb itself ran the reads through MiXCR, one entry per CDR3 protein. The sample has 200,000 to 250,000 distinct CDR3 sequences; 50% to 70% are singletons. The receptor's source is a human donor with aplastic anemia. J is TRBJ2-1 and V is TRBV24-1; 8 bases match TRBD1. The source material was sorted CD4+, CD8+, or CD8+CD57+ T cells (not recorded which) from PBMCs. The CDR3 sequence: CATATGGNEQFF. For the CDR3, the DNA is TGTGCCACCGCAACAGGGGGGAATGAGCAGTTCTTC.